The present entry profiles one TCR beta chain with its context. Genomic DNA was employed as the template in profiling TCR beta VDJ and CDR3. TCRdb re-analysed the reads in MiXCR, keeping a single row per CDR3 protein. This sample has about 160,000 distinct CDR3 sequences; over 70% occur once, and the top ten carry around 45%. The sample comes from a study of CD8+CD57+ T cells in acquired aplastic anemia. The wider study: CD4+ and CD8+ cells, once sorted, gave DNA averaging roughly 3 ug.

The V end was cut by 6 bases, the J end by 1 base, with 9 bases between. The CDR3 has 13 amino acids. Germline CDR1 and CDR2: SNHLY and FYNNEI. Patients chosen for sequencing had shown CD8+CD57+ cell expansion by flow cytometry. The blood sampling took place in patients who had so far received no therapy. The chain employs TRBV2 and TRBJ1-1; no clear D. Sequences were obtained from sorted CD4+, CD8+, or CD8+CD57+ T cells (not recorded which) from PBMCs. This TCR was recovered from a human donor with aplastic anemia. CDR3 loop: CASRPDSNTEAFF. The CDR3 DNA follows: TGTGCCAGCAGGCCAGACTCGAACACTGAAGCTTTCTTT.